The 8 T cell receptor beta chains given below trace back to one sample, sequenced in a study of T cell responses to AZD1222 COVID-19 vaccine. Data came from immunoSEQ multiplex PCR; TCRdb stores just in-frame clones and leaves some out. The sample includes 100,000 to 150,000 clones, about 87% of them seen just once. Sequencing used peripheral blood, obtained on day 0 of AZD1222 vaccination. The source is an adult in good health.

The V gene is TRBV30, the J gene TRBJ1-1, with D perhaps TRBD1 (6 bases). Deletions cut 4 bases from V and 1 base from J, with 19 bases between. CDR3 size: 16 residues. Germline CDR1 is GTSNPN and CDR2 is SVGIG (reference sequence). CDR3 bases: TGTGCCTGGACCCCAACCAATACAGGGCCGAACACTGAAGCTTTCTTT. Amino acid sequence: CAWTPTNTGPNTEAFF. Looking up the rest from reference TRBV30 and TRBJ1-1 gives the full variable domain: SQTIHQWPATLVQPVGSPLSLECTVEGTSNPNLYWYRQAAGRGLQLLFYSVGIGQISSEVPQNLSASRPQDRQFILSSKKLLLSDSGFYLCAWTPTNTGPNTEAFFGQGTRLTVV.

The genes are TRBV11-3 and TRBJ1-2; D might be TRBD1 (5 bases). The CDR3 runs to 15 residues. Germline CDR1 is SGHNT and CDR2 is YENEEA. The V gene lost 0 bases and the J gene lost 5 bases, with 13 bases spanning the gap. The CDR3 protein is CASSLDESGAYGYTF. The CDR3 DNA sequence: TGTGCCAGCAGCTTAGATGAGTCTGGGGCTTATGGCTACACCTTC.

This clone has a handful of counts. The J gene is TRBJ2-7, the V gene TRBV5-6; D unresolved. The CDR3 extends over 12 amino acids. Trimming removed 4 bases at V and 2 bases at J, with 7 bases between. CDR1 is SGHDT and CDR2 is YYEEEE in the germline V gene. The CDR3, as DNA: TGTGCCAGCAGCGTGGGTCCCTACGAGCAGTACTTC. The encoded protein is CASSVGPYEQYF.

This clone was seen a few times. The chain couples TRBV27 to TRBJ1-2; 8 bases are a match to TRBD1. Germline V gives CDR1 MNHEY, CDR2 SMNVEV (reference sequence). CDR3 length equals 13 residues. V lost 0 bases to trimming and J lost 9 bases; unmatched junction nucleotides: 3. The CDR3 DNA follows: TGTGCCAGCAGTTTATCAGGACAGGGAAGCTACACCTTC. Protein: CASSLSGQGSYTF.

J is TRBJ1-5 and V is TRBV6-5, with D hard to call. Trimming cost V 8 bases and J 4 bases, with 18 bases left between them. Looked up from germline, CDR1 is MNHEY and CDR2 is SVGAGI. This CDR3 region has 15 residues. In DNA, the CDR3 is TGTGCCAGCGGGAGGAACCCAGGAGGGAATCAGCCCCAGCATTTT. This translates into CASGRNPGGNQPQHF.

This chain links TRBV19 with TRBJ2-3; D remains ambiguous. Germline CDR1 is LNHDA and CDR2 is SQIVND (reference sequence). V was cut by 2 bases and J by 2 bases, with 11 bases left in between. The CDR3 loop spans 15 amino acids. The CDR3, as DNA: TGTGCCAGTAGTATAAGCCCTCAAATCACAGATACGCAGTATTTT. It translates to CASSISPQITDTQYF.

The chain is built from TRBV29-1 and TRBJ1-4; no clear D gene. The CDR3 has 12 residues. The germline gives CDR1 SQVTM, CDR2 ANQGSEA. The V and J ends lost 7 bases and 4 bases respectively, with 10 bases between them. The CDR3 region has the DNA TGCAGCGCCACAGAGGGTAATGAAAAACTGTTTTTT. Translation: CSATEGNEKLFF.

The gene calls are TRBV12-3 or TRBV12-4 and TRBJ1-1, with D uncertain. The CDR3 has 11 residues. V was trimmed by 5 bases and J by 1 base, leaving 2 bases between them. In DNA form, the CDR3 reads TGTGCCAGCAGTCGGAACACTGAAGCTTTCTTT. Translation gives CASSRNTEAFF.